This T cell receptor (beta chain) emerged from a study of OX40 agonist ivuxolimab in advanced cancers. This clone has a single count. The data were produced by immunoSEQ multiplex PCR, yet TCRdb's version contains in-frame clones alone and is incomplete. The profile shows some 87,000 clones, about 88% of them singletons. The TCR sequence derives from an adult with an advanced solid tumor such as melanoma, head and neck, liver or kidney cancer. The material was CD4+ or CD8+ T cells sorted from blood, obtained in a trial of the OX40 agonist ivuxolimab.

The CDR3 sequence: CASSNPGGLAFTDTQYF. Written as DNA, the CDR3 is TGTGCCAGCAGTAACCCCGGGGGACTAGCCTTCACAGATACGCAGTATTTT. V usage is TRBV7-6 and J usage is TRBJ2-3; 9 nucleotides line up with TRBD2. Germline trimming cut 6 bases from V and 2 bases from J; bases unmatched to any gene: 12. CDR1 and CDR2 from the germline V gene are SGHVS and FNYEAQ. This CDR3 region has 17 residues.